These 22 T cell receptor beta chains were all obtained from the same sample, sequenced in a study of technical replicates of blood from a handful of donors. The repertoire was sequenced with immunoSEQ multiplex PCR; TCRdb's copy has only in-frame clones and lacks some. The sample contains tens of thousands of clones, roughly 91% of which appear only once. Sequenced material: T cells isolated from PBMCs. These receptors were collected from a human donor in good health. Some clones in this sample may be carry-over from other donors' samples.

The chain couples TRBV2 to TRBJ2-3, with a weak D call TRBD2 (5 bases). The length of the CDR3 is 15 residues. Trimming left V 6 bases short and J 1 base short, with 14 bases between. CDR1 is SNHLY and CDR2 is FYNNEI in the germline V gene. The CDR3 DNA follows: TGTGCCAGCAGGAGTAGCGCCCGACGCACAGATACGCAGTATTTT. Its translation is CASRSSARRTDTQYF.

V usage is TRBV5-1 and J usage is TRBJ2-1; 9 bases are shared with TRBD1. This CDR3 is built from 15 residues. The V and J ends lost 3 bases and 6 bases, in that order; junction bases with no gene match: 7. Germline lookup yields CDR1 SGHRS and CDR2 YFSETQ. The CDR3 spells CASSSDRGGPNEQFF. The CDR3 DNA reads as TGCGCCAGCAGCTCGGACAGGGGCGGACCCAATGAGCAGTTCTTC.

About this clone: One end of the junction varies from germline; a read error may be responsible. This chain connects TRBV28 to TRBJ2-4; 11 bases line up with TRBD2. CDR1 is MDHEN, CDR2 SYDVKM, per germline. This CDR3 region has 13 residues. The CDR3 here is CASSLEPSGRTDF. Here the CDR3 DNA reads TGTGCCAGCAGTCTAGAACCTAGCGGGAGGACGGACTTC.

This clone was detected only a few times. The J gene is TRBJ2-3, the V gene TRBV6-6; 11 bases are a match to TRBD2. The V gene end was trimmed by 6 bases and the J gene end by 6 bases; junction bases not matched to a gene: 11. This CDR3 contains 16 residues. Per germline, CDR1 MNHNY and CDR2 SVGAGI (reference sequence). The CDR3, as DNA: TGTGCCAGCAGGTATCCGACTAGCGGGGAAGCGGATACGCAGTATTTT. It encodes CASRYPTSGEADTQYF.

V is TRBV11-3 and J is TRBJ2-5, with TRBD1 matching 8 bases. CDR3 length: 16 amino acids. Germline V gene lookup returns CDR1 SGHNT and CDR2 YENEEA. Trimming took 2 bases from V and 4 from J; bases not matched to a gene: 9. CDR3 in amino acids: CASSLLTGAVGETQYF. CDR3 nucleotide sequence: TGTGCCAGCAGCTTACTGACAGGGGCTGTCGGAGAGACCCAGTACTTC. The entire variable domain, with the rest obtained from reference TRBV11-3 and TRBJ2-5, is as follows: EAGVVQSPRYKIIEKKQPVAFWCNPISGHNTLYWYLQNLGQGPELLIRYENEEAVDDSQLPKDRFSAERLKGVDSTLKIQPAELGDSAVYLCASSLLTGAVGETQYFGPGTRLLVL.

This sequence joins TRBV6-5 and TRBJ1-5; D may be TRBD1 (6 bases). The CDR3 runs 13 residues. V lost 5 bases to trimming and J lost 5 bases, with 10 bases between them. The germline gives CDR1 MNHEY, CDR2 SVGAGI. CDR3 amino acids: CASSRQAHQPQHF. The CDR3 nucleotides are TGTGCCAGCAGTCGACAGGCCCATCAGCCCCAGCATTTT.

V is TRBV9 and J is TRBJ1-5, with 7 positions matching TRBD1. The V and J ends lost 3 bases and 4 bases, in that order; junction bases with no gene match: 7. The CDR3 runs to 15 residues. Looked up from germline, CDR1 is SGDLS and CDR2 is YYNGEE. CDR3 amino acids: CASSASGTDNQPQHF. The DNA for the CDR3 is TGTGCCAGCAGCGCGAGTGGGACAGATAATCAGCCCCAGCATTTT.

This chain links TRBV18 with TRBJ1-2; 9 bases line up with TRBD1. The germline V gene encodes CDR1 KGHSH and CDR2 LQKENI. With V trimmed by 4 bases and J by 5 bases, 11 bases remained unmatched. The CDR3 covers 16 residues. CDR3 nucleotides: TGTGCCAGCTCACTTTCCCGGGACAGGGTCCGGTATGGCTACACCTTC. This translates into CASSLSRDRVRYGYTF.

The chain links TRBV25-1 to TRBJ2-1; 11 bases match TRBD1. J was trimmed by 9 bases and V by 4 bases; bases with no gene match: 11. Germline loops: CDR1 MGHDK, CDR2 SYGVNS. The CDR3 totals 16 residues. CDR3 bases: TGTGCCAGCAGTGCTACTCCCGGGACAGGGGGGAGTGAGCAGTTCTTC. Amino acids: CASSATPGTGGSEQFF.

The chain uses TRBV2 and TRBJ2-5, with 10 bases lining up with TRBD2. The germline V gene has CDR1 SNHLY and CDR2 FYNNEI. This CDR3 has 16 amino acids. With 6 bases clipped from V and 4 bases from J, the junction kept 11 bases outside the gene matches. CDR3 loop: CASRAAGGRSGETQYF. The CDR3 region has the DNA TGTGCCAGCAGGGCAGCGGGGGGGCGGTCTGGAGAGACCCAGTACTTC.

The chain couples TRBV5-6 to TRBJ1-1; the D gene is possibly TRBD1 (5 bases). Germline CDR1 is SGHDT and CDR2 is YYEEEE. V was clipped by 0 bases and J by 7 bases, with 13 bases between them. The CDR3 has 14 residues. The CDR3, as DNA: TGTGCCAGCAGCTTGGCCTCAGGGCTGGGTGAAGCTTTCTTT. Translated, it gives CASSLASGLGEAFF.

V is TRBV18 and J is TRBJ2-3; D remains ambiguous. Germline lookup yields CDR1 KGHSH and CDR2 LQKENI. The length of the CDR3 is 15 residues. V shed 3 bases and J shed 6 bases, with 16 bases lying between them. This CDR3 reads CASSPLNVPSDTQYF. The DNA for the CDR3 is TGTGCCAGCTCACCTCTAAACGTGCCTTCGGATACGCAGTATTTT.

V usage is TRBV11-2 and J usage is TRBJ1-2; TRBD1 matches 7 bases. V shed 5 bases, J shed 5 bases, and the junction held 11 bases outside the gene matches. Germline values: CDR1 SGHAT, CDR2 FQNNGV. There are 15 residues in the CDR3. CDR3 sequence reads: CASSPRKGAKYGYTF. In DNA, the CDR3 is TGTGCCAGCAGCCCACGTAAGGGGGCAAAGTATGGCTACACCTTC.

This chain joins TRBV2 and TRBJ2-1, with 7 bases fitting TRBD2. This CDR3 comprises 12 residues. Germline CDR1 reads SNHLY; CDR2 reads FYNNEI. Losses at the gene ends were 7 bases for V and 12 bases for J; bases not matched to a gene: 9. CDR3 in DNA: TGTGCCAGCATTCTGGCGGGAGAGGGGCAGTTCTTC. As protein: CASILAGEGQFF.

The V and J genes are TRBV14 and TRBJ2-5; possible D gene TRBD2, 6 bases. V dropped 0 bases and J dropped 0 bases, with 20 bases sitting between them. Germline V lookup: CDR1 SGHDN, CDR2 FVKESK. This CDR3 comprises 19 residues. CDR3 DNA sequence: TGTGCCAGCAGCCAAGATTGGGGGGAGCCTCTACCCGACCAAGAGACCCAGTACTTC. Its translation: CASSQDWGEPLPDQETQYF. Complete variable domain (other parts from reference TRBV14 and TRBJ2-5): EAGVTQFPSHSVIEKGQTVTLRCDPISGHDNLYWYRRVMGKEIKFLLHFVKESKQDESGMPNNRFLAERTGGTYSTLKVQPAELEDSGVYFCASSQDWGEPLPDQETQYFGPGTRLLVL.

This clone has just one count. The rearrangement links TRBV6-6 to TRBJ2-3; D is perhaps TRBD1 (5 bases). The germline gives CDR1 MNHNY, CDR2 SVGAGI (reference sequence). V was trimmed by 7 bases and J by 3 bases, leaving 14 bases between them. The CDR3 is 14 amino acids. The CDR3 bases are TGTGCCAGCACCCTAACCCCAGGGACAGATACGCAGTATTTT. It yields the protein CASTLTPGTDTQYF.

The chain uses TRBV6-4 and TRBJ1-1; no clear D. The germline CDR1 and CDR2 sequences are MRHNA and SNTAGT. The CDR3 totals 13 residues. Trimming stripped 6 bases from V and 3 bases from J, with 11 bases between. This CDR3 is CASSDTAYTEAFF. CDR3 in DNA: TGTGCCAGCAGCGACACAGCTTACACTGAAGCTTTCTTT.

The rearrangement uses TRBV6-5 and TRBJ1-4, with TRBD1 identical over 7 bases. CDR1 and CDR2 (germline): MNHEY, SVGAGI. With 5 bases clipped from V and 0 bases from J, the junction kept 0 bases outside the gene matches. There are 14 residues in the CDR3. The CDR3 loop reads CASSGTATNEKLFF. In DNA form, the CDR3 reads TGTGCCAGCAGTGGGACAGCAACTAATGAAAAACTGTTTTTT.

This chain connects TRBV27 to TRBJ2-3, with a weak D call TRBD2 (6 bases). The CDR3 has 13 residues. The V and J ends lost 8 bases and 8 bases respectively, with 17 bases between them. Looked up from germline, CDR1 is MNHEY and CDR2 is SMNVEV (reference sequence). The CDR3 DNA follows: TGTGCCAGCGGACGACATGATAGCGGTACGCAGTATTTT. This sequence encodes CASGRHDSGTQYF.

V gene TRBV5-1 combines with J gene TRBJ1-1, with 11 bases identical to TRBD1. In germline, CDR1 is SGHRS, CDR2 YFSETQ. V gave up 4 bases and J gave up 5 bases; unmatched junction bases: 7. This CDR3 comprises 15 residues. CDR3 loop: CASSSGQGAGTEAFF. The CDR3 DNA reads as TGCGCCAGCAGCAGTGGACAGGGGGCTGGGACTGAAGCTTTCTTT.

This clone appeared once. The V and J genes are TRBV10-1 and TRBJ2-3; TRBD1 is a possible D gene (6 bases). Trimming took 5 bases from V and 0 from J, leaving 15 bases between them. CDR1 and CDR2 from the germline V gene are WNHNN and SYGVQD (reference sequence). The CDR3 has 16 residues. The CDR3 reads CASSQQGPTSTDTQYF. The CDR3 bases are TGCGCCAGCAGTCAACAGGGTCCTACTAGCACAGATACGCAGTATTTT.

The chain carries TRBV5-5 and TRBJ2-1, with unresolved D. This CDR3 has 13 amino acids. Trimming took off 0 bases at V and 8 bases at J, with 9 bases between the two ends. The germline V gene encodes CDR1 SGHKS and CDR2 YYEKEE (reference sequence). Written as DNA, the CDR3 is TGTGCCAGCAGCTTGGTTCCAGAGGATGAGCAGTTCTTC. Protein sequence: CASSLVPEDEQFF.